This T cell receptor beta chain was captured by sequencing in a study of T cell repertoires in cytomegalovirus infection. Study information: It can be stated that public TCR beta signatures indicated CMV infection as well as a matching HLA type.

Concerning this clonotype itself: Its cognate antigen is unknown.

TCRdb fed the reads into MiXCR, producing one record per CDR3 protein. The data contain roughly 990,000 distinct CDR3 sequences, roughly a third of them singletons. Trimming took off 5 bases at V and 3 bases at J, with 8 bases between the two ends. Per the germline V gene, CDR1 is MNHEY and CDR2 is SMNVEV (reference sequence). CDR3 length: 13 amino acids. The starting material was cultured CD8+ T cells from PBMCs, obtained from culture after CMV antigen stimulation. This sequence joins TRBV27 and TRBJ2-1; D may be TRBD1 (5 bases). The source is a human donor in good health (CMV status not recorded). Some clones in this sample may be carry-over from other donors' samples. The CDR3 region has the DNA TGTGCCAGCAGTGGGGCCCTCTACAATGAGCAGTTCTTC. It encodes CASSGALYNEQFF.